This T cell receptor (beta chain) appears in the sequencing data of a study of blood T cells in healthy people across ages. Trimming at V came to 5 bases and at J to 5 bases, leaving 11 bases not matched to a gene. This CDR3 region has 16 residues. Germline V gene data show CDR1 as MNHNS and CDR2 as SASEGT. Alongside a J-beta primer mix, a sample-barcoded 5' primer served in a second PCR lasting about 7 to 11 cycles. MiXCR was run by TCRdb on the 5' RACE reads, yielding one entry per CDR3 protein. The sample shows about 620,000 distinct CDR3 sequences, more than 20% of them seen only once. Specimen: blood. This sequence originates from a man in his sixties or seventies in good health. The chain carries TRBV6-1 and TRBJ1-4, with 7 positions matching TRBD1. CDR3 bases: TGTGCCAGCAGTATAAGAACCGGGACAGACAATGAAAAACTGTTTTTT. Translated, it gives CASSIRTGTDNEKLFF.